These T cell receptor beta chains were read from a single sample in a study of early T cells in non-severe SARS-CoV-2 infection. Via MiXCR, TCRdb re-called the 5' RACE reads, giving one row per CDR3 protein. The data hold roughly 63,000 distinct CDR3 sequences, with around 13% observed a single time. Sequencing was performed on whole blood. Source of these receptors: an adult who was a healthcare worker with PCR-confirmed SARS-CoV-2 infection or an uninfected control (not recorded which). Each CDR3 is given with its conserved first and last residue. Fields, in order: clone size, D gene, V gene, J gene, CDR3 protein, CDR3 DNA. The D gene is left open where the match is weak. Clone size is given for some rows only: seen once, a few or many times, or a class if the clone is expanded.

abundance: -
d_gene: -
v_gene: TRBV9
j_gene: TRBJ2-5
CDR3aa: CASSPPGAAQETQYF
CDR3nt: TGTGCCAGCAGCCCTCCTGGAGCGGCCCAAGAGACCCAGTACTTC

abundance: few
d_gene: TRBD2
v_gene: TRBV6-2/TRBV6-3
j_gene: TRBJ2-1
CDR3aa: CASIRGGASYNEQFF
CDR3nt: TGTGCCAGCATTCGCGGGGGGGCATCCTACAATGAGCAGTTCTTC

abundance: few
d_gene: -
v_gene: TRBV11-2
j_gene: TRBJ2-1
CDR3aa: CASSQRWGIYNEQFF
CDR3nt: TGTGCCAGCAGCCAACGGTGGGGGATATACAATGAGCAGTTCTTC

abundance: many
d_gene: -
v_gene: TRBV12-3/TRBV12-4
j_gene: TRBJ1-2
CDR3aa: CASSFRGLLRGLYGYTF
CDR3nt: TGTGCCAGCAGTTTCCGGGGATTGCTACGGGGCCTCTATGGCTACACCTTC

abundance: -
d_gene: TRBD2
v_gene: TRBV13
j_gene: TRBJ2-5
CDR3aa: CASSHRLAGGPETQYF
CDR3nt: TGTGCCAGCAGCCACAGACTAGCGGGGGGCCCGGAGACCCAGTACTTC

abundance: -
d_gene: -
v_gene: TRBV7-9
j_gene: TRBJ2-7
CDR3aa: CASSLGQWHYEQYF
CDR3nt: TGTGCCAGCAGCTTAGGTCAGTGGCACTACGAGCAGTACTTC

abundance: many
d_gene: -
v_gene: TRBV7-6
j_gene: TRBJ2-3
CDR3aa: CASSLASERADTQYF
CDR3nt: TGTGCCAGCAGCTTAGCAAGCGAAAGAGCGGATACGCAGTATTTT

abundance: many
d_gene: TRBD1
v_gene: TRBV5-4
j_gene: TRBJ1-1
CDR3aa: CASSPRTGRIISEAFF
CDR3nt: TGTGCCAGCAGCCCTAGGACAGGGAGGATTATCTCTGAAGCTTTCTTT

abundance: few
d_gene: -
v_gene: TRBV13
j_gene: TRBJ2-1
CDR3aa: CASSLSLNEQFF
CDR3nt: TGTGCCAGCAGCTTATCCCTCAATGAGCAGTTCTTC

abundance: few
d_gene: TRBD1
v_gene: TRBV29-1
j_gene: TRBJ2-1
CDR3aa: CSVTGTGVYNEQFF
CDR3nt: TGCAGCGTGACCGGGACAGGGGTGTACAATGAGCAGTTCTTC

abundance: -
d_gene: TRBD2
v_gene: TRBV9
j_gene: TRBJ2-3
CDR3aa: CASSVGTSGNTDTQYF
CDR3nt: TGTGCCAGCAGCGTAGGGACTAGCGGGAACACAGATACGCAGTATTTT

abundance: few
d_gene: TRBD1
v_gene: TRBV5-1
j_gene: TRBJ1-5
CDR3aa: CASSPISGQGQPQHF
CDR3nt: TGCGCCAGCAGCCCGATATCGGGACAGGGCCAGCCCCAGCATTTT

abundance: many
d_gene: -
v_gene: TRBV20-1
j_gene: TRBJ1-1
CDR3aa: CSAIRKGTAFF
CDR3nt: TGCAGTGCTATCCGGAAGGGGACGGCTTTCTTT

abundance: -
d_gene: -
v_gene: TRBV7-2
j_gene: TRBJ1-5
CDR3aa: CASSRGWGLPPQHF
CDR3nt: TGTGCCAGCAGCAGAGGTTGGGGTTTGCCGCCCCAGCATTTT

abundance: many
d_gene: TRBD1
v_gene: TRBV9
j_gene: TRBJ1-1
CDR3aa: CASNTGTGMNTEAFF
CDR3nt: TGTGCCAGCAACACCGGGACAGGGATGAACACTGAAGCTTTCTTT

abundance: many
d_gene: -
v_gene: TRBV18
j_gene: TRBJ2-5
CDR3aa: CASSPTPLQETQYF
CDR3nt: TGTGCCAGCTCACCCACCCCGTTGCAAGAGACCCAGTACTTC

abundance: -
d_gene: -
v_gene: TRBV19
j_gene: TRBJ1-5
CDR3aa: CASGASNQPQHF
CDR3nt: TGTGCCAGTGGGGCTAGCAATCAGCCCCAGCATTTT

abundance: few
d_gene: TRBD2
v_gene: TRBV12-3/TRBV12-4
j_gene: TRBJ2-1
CDR3aa: CASSGLAGAPSYNEQFF
CDR3nt: TGTGCCAGCTCGGGACTAGCGGGGGCCCCATCCTACAATGAGCAGTTCTTC

abundance: many
d_gene: TRBD2
v_gene: TRBV20-1
j_gene: TRBJ2-3
CDR3aa: CRAQRGSNTDTQYF
CDR3nt: TGCAGAGCTCAGCGGGGGAGTAACACAGATACGCAGTATTTT

abundance: few
d_gene: -
v_gene: TRBV7-2
j_gene: TRBJ1-1
CDR3aa: CASSFDKNTEAFF
CDR3nt: TGTGCCAGCAGCTTTGACAAGAACACTGAAGCTTTCTTT

abundance: few
d_gene: -
v_gene: TRBV7-3
j_gene: TRBJ1-1
CDR3aa: CASRVNTEAFF
CDR3nt: TGTGCCAGCAGGGTGAACACTGAAGCTTTCTTT

abundance: many
d_gene: -
v_gene: TRBV2
j_gene: TRBJ2-1
CDR3aa: CASSATSYNEQFF
CDR3nt: TGTGCCAGCAGTGCTACCTCCTACAATGAGCAGTTCTTC

abundance: few
d_gene: TRBD2
v_gene: TRBV29-1
j_gene: TRBJ2-3
CDR3aa: CSVLLAGADTQYF
CDR3nt: TGCAGCGTCTTGCTAGCGGGGGCGGATACGCAGTATTTT

abundance: many
d_gene: -
v_gene: TRBV6-5
j_gene: TRBJ2-5
CDR3aa: CASSYTREQETQYF
CDR3nt: TGTGCCAGCAGTTACACGAGGGAGCAAGAGACCCAGTACTTC

abundance: many
d_gene: -
v_gene: TRBV10-2
j_gene: TRBJ2-3
CDR3aa: CASSSQDFDTQYF
CDR3nt: TGCGCCAGCAGTAGTCAGGACTTCGATACGCAGTATTTT

abundance: many
d_gene: -
v_gene: TRBV13
j_gene: TRBJ2-7
CDR3aa: CASTAQSRGTYEQYF
CDR3nt: TGTGCCAGCACCGCCCAAAGCCGGGGGACCTACGAGCAGTACTTC

abundance: many
d_gene: -
v_gene: TRBV6-1
j_gene: TRBJ1-6
CDR3aa: CASSGTADSYSPLHF
CDR3nt: TGTGCCAGCTCGGGGACGGCAGATTCTTATTCACCCCTCCACTTT

abundance: medium-sized
d_gene: -
v_gene: TRBV5-1
j_gene: TRBJ1-1
CDR3aa: CASSLHTSNTEAFF
CDR3nt: TGCGCCAGCAGCTTACACACTTCGAACACTGAAGCTTTCTTT

abundance: many
d_gene: TRBD1
v_gene: TRBV2
j_gene: TRBJ2-3
CDR3aa: CASRGQGDTDTQYF
CDR3nt: TGTGCCAGCAGAGGACAGGGTGACACAGATACGCAGTATTTT

abundance: many
d_gene: -
v_gene: TRBV6-4
j_gene: TRBJ1-5
CDR3aa: CASSPTSWSNQPQHF
CDR3nt: TGTGCCAGCAGCCCGACCTCATGGAGCAATCAGCCCCAGCATTTT

abundance: many
d_gene: TRBD2
v_gene: TRBV20-1
j_gene: TRBJ2-1
CDR3aa: CSARLAGESLSEQFF
CDR3nt: TGCAGTGCTAGACTAGCGGGGGAGTCTCTAAGTGAGCAGTTCTTC

abundance: many
d_gene: -
v_gene: TRBV19
j_gene: TRBJ1-1
CDR3aa: CASSPDDLNTEAFF
CDR3nt: TGTGCCAGTAGTCCCGATGATCTGAACACTGAAGCTTTCTTT

abundance: few
d_gene: -
v_gene: TRBV9
j_gene: TRBJ2-5
CDR3aa: CASSVAEETQYF
CDR3nt: TGTGCCAGCAGCGTAGCTGAAGAGACCCAGTACTTC

abundance: many
d_gene: -
v_gene: TRBV11-2
j_gene: TRBJ1-2
CDR3aa: CASSLAYSVNYGYTF
CDR3nt: TGTGCCAGCAGCTTAGCTTATTCAGTAAACTATGGCTACACCTTC

abundance: few
d_gene: -
v_gene: TRBV29-1
j_gene: TRBJ1-1
CDR3aa: CSVDRGLNTEAFF
CDR3nt: TGCAGCGTTGACAGGGGCTTGAACACTGAAGCTTTCTTT

abundance: few
d_gene: TRBD1
v_gene: TRBV29-1
j_gene: TRBJ2-7
CDR3aa: CSVEDQATGAESYEQYF
CDR3nt: TGCAGCGTTGAAGATCAGGCAACAGGGGCCGAATCCTACGAGCAGTACTTC

abundance: many
d_gene: -
v_gene: TRBV20-1
j_gene: TRBJ2-7
CDR3aa: CSARDWGSYEQYF
CDR3nt: TGCAGTGCTAGAGATTGGGGTTCGTACGAGCAGTACTTC

abundance: few
d_gene: -
v_gene: TRBV7-6
j_gene: TRBJ2-5
CDR3aa: CASSPVGGRGETQYF
CDR3nt: TGTGCCAGCTCCCCCGTCGGCGGGCGCGGGGAGACCCAGTACTTC

abundance: many
d_gene: TRBD1
v_gene: TRBV19
j_gene: TRBJ1-2
CDR3aa: CASSSTGGYGYTF
CDR3nt: TGTGCCAGTAGTAGCACAGGGGGCTATGGCTACACCTTC

abundance: -
d_gene: -
v_gene: TRBV9
j_gene: TRBJ1-1
CDR3aa: CASSVEKVNTEAFF
CDR3nt: TGTGCCAGCAGCGTAGAGAAAGTGAACACTGAAGCTTTCTTT

abundance: few
d_gene: -
v_gene: TRBV28
j_gene: TRBJ2-6
CDR3aa: CASSSQVAQANVLTF
CDR3nt: TGTGCCAGCAGTTCACAGGTCGCTCAGGCCAACGTCCTGACTTTC

abundance: -
d_gene: -
v_gene: TRBV29-1
j_gene: TRBJ2-7
CDR3aa: CSGEPGPSYEQYF
CDR3nt: TGCAGCGGTGAACCGGGACCTTCCTACGAGCAGTACTTC

abundance: many
d_gene: TRBD1
v_gene: TRBV4-2
j_gene: TRBJ1-1
CDR3aa: CASSQAATGTGNTEAFF
CDR3nt: TGTGCCAGCAGCCAAGCGGCTACAGGGACAGGGAACACTGAAGCTTTCTTT

abundance: many
d_gene: TRBD1
v_gene: TRBV12-3/TRBV12-4
j_gene: TRBJ2-3
CDR3aa: CASSLDRTGAADTQYF
CDR3nt: TGTGCCAGCAGTTTAGACCGGACAGGGGCTGCGGATACGCAGTATTTT

abundance: -
d_gene: -
v_gene: TRBV12-3/TRBV12-4
j_gene: TRBJ2-7
CDR3aa: CASSFVPNRLGEQYF
CDR3nt: TGTGCCAGCAGTTTTGTGCCGAATAGGCTGGGCGAGCAGTACTTC

abundance: -
d_gene: -
v_gene: TRBV7-9
j_gene: TRBJ2-2
CDR3aa: CASSLGPHGELFF
CDR3nt: TGTGCCAGCAGCTTAGGTCCGCACGGGGAGCTGTTTTTT

abundance: -
d_gene: -
v_gene: TRBV7-8
j_gene: TRBJ2-2
CDR3aa: CASSGPGELFF
CDR3nt: TGTGCCAGCAGCGGGCCCGGGGAGCTGTTTTTT

abundance: -
d_gene: -
v_gene: TRBV19
j_gene: TRBJ2-7
CDR3aa: CASSIESTAWIYEQYF
CDR3nt: TGTGCCAGTAGTATAGAATCCACAGCCTGGATCTACGAGCAGTACTTC

abundance: -
d_gene: -
v_gene: TRBV7-6
j_gene: TRBJ1-4
CDR3aa: CASSFRGAADEKLFF
CDR3nt: TGTGCCAGCAGCTTTCGAGGGGCCGCTGATGAAAAACTGTTTTTT

abundance: -
d_gene: -
v_gene: TRBV5-5
j_gene: TRBJ1-1
CDR3aa: CASSLASNPEAFF
CDR3nt: TGTGCCAGCAGCTTGGCGAGCAATCCCGAAGCTTTCTTT

abundance: many
d_gene: -
v_gene: TRBV2
j_gene: TRBJ2-3
CDR3aa: CASRQGGSTDTQYF
CDR3nt: TGTGCCAGCAGGCAGGGCGGTAGCACAGATACGCAGTATTTT

abundance: many
d_gene: TRBD1
v_gene: TRBV29-1
j_gene: TRBJ2-2
CDR3aa: CSARDRDWGELFF
CDR3nt: TGCAGCGCCCGGGACAGGGACTGGGGGGAGCTGTTTTTT

abundance: -
d_gene: -
v_gene: TRBV11-2
j_gene: TRBJ1-2
CDR3aa: CASSLARGAYGYTF
CDR3nt: TGTGCCAGCAGCTTAGCCAGGGGCGCCTATGGCTACACCTTC

abundance: few
d_gene: TRBD1
v_gene: TRBV7-9
j_gene: TRBJ2-7
CDR3aa: CASSETGIAYEQYF
CDR3nt: TGTGCCAGCAGCGAGACAGGGATCGCCTACGAGCAGTACTTC

abundance: -
d_gene: -
v_gene: TRBV29-1
j_gene: TRBJ1-2
CDR3aa: CSVEAPTYGYTF
CDR3nt: TGCAGCGTTGAAGCTCCCACCTATGGCTACACCTTC

abundance: many
d_gene: -
v_gene: TRBV5-1
j_gene: TRBJ1-6
CDR3aa: CASSPLGSSYNSPLHF
CDR3nt: TGCGCCAGCAGCCCACTCGGGAGCTCCTATAATTCACCCCTCCACTTT

abundance: few
d_gene: -
v_gene: TRBV6-1
j_gene: TRBJ2-5
CDR3aa: CASSEGALVRETQYF
CDR3nt: TGTGCCAGCAGTGAGGGGGCCCTAGTCCGCGAGACCCAGTACTTC